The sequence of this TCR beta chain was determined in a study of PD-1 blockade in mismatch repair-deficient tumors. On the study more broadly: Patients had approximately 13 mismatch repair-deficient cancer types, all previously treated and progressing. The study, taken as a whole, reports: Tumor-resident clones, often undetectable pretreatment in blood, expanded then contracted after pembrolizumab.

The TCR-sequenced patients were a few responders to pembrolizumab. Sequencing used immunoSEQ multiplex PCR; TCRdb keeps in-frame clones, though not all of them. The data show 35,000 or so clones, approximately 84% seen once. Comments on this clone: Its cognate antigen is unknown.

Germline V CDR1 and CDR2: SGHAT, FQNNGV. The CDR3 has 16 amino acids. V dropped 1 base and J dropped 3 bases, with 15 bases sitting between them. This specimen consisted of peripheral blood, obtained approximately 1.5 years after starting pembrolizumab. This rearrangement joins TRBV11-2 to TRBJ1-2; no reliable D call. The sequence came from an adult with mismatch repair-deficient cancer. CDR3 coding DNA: TGTGCCAGCAGCTTAGTGGTTTCCTCTAGCTACTATGGCTACACCTTC. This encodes CASSLVVSSSYYGYTF.